These T cell receptor beta chains were read from a single sample in a study of blood T cell repertoires in COVID-19. Sequenced by immunoSEQ multiplex PCR; TCRdb stores in-frame clones only, minus some. The table lists about 400,000 clones, roughly 89% of them singletons. The sample consisted of PBMCs or T cells enriched from blood (not recorded which). Receptors were obtained from a woman aged 30 to 39 who had recovered from COVID-19. CDR3s include the opening cysteine and the closing phenylalanine or tryptophan. A D gene is named only where the DNA matches it firmly. Size values are once, few and many counts, or a class for expanded clones, and some rows have none.

CDR3: CASSSTGETGELFF; DNA: TGTGCCAGCAGCTCGACAGGGGAAACCGGGGAGCTGTTTTTT; size: NA; J: TRBJ2-2; V: TRBV7-3; D: TRBD1
CDR3: CAISDGTARDQPQHF; DNA: TGTGCCATCAGCGACGGGACAGCTAGAGATCAGCCCCAGCATTTT; size: NA; J: TRBJ1-5; V: TRBV10-3; D: TRBD1
CDR3: CASSLGGGQTYEQYF; DNA: TGCGCCAGCAGCTTGGGAGGGGGACAGACCTACGAGCAGTACTTC; size: NA; J: TRBJ2-7; V: TRBV5-1; D: TRBD1
CDR3: CASSPERVSSGNTIYF; DNA: TGTGCCAGCTCACCAGAGCGGGTTAGCTCTGGAAACACCATATATTTT; size: NA; J: TRBJ1-3; V: TRBV18; D: NA
CDR3: CSASSGRGPRGYTF; DNA: TGCAGTGCTAGTTCGGGCAGGGGGCCGCGGGGCTACACCTTC; size: NA; J: TRBJ1-2; V: TRBV20-1; D: TRBD1
CDR3: CASTTRDRDTEAFF; DNA: TGTGCCAGCACTACTAGGGACAGGGACACTGAAGCTTTCTTT; size: few; J: TRBJ1-1; V: TRBV6-5; D: TRBD1
CDR3: CASNRDRDDGYTF; DNA: TGTGCCAGCAACCGGGACAGGGATGATGGCTACACCTTC; size: NA; J: TRBJ1-2; V: TRBV4-2; D: TRBD1
CDR3: CASSGTGSGELFF; DNA: TGTGCCAGCAGTGGCACAGGGTCCGGGGAGCTGTTTTTT; size: few; J: TRBJ2-2; V: TRBV25-1; D: NA
CDR3: CASSLGEGVGSPLHF; DNA: TGCGCCAGCAGCCTGGGTGAGGGGGTGGGTTCACCCCTCCACTTT; size: NA; J: TRBJ1-6; V: TRBV5-1; D: NA
CDR3: CASRTGTGVTGELFF; DNA: TGTGCCAGCAGGACCGGGACAGGGGTCACCGGGGAGCTGTTTTTT; size: NA; J: TRBJ2-2; V: TRBV3-1/TRBV3-2; D: TRBD1
CDR3: CASSSQGPADTQYF; DNA: TGCGCCAGCAGCTCCCAGGGGCCGGCAGATACGCAGTATTTT; size: NA; J: TRBJ2-3; V: TRBV5-1; D: NA
CDR3: CASSQRQGHTIYF; DNA: TGTGCCAGCAGCCAACGGCAGGGGCACACCATATATTTT; size: NA; J: TRBJ1-3; V: TRBV12-3/TRBV12-4; D: NA
CDR3: CASSMDGLYGYTF; DNA: TGTGCCAGTAGTATGGACGGACTCTATGGCTACACCTTC; size: once; J: TRBJ1-2; V: TRBV19; D: NA
CDR3: CASSVEGASAYNEQFF; DNA: TGTGCCAGCAGCGTAGAGGGGGCTAGCGCTTACAATGAGCAGTTCTTC; size: NA; J: TRBJ2-1; V: TRBV9; D: NA
CDR3: CASSLGLRTSGDYEQYF; DNA: TGCGCCAGCAGCTTGGGATTGAGGACTAGCGGGGACTACGAGCAGTACTTC; size: NA; J: TRBJ2-7; V: TRBV5-1; D: TRBD2
CDR3: CASSGKGAGNTIYF; DNA: TGTGCCAGCTCCGGCAAGGGGGCTGGAAACACCATATATTTT; size: few; J: TRBJ1-3; V: TRBV27; D: NA
CDR3: CAWSAGFFNYGYTF; DNA: TGTGCCTGGAGTGCCGGTTTTTTTAACTATGGCTACACCTTC; size: NA; J: TRBJ1-2; V: TRBV30; D: NA
CDR3: CASSQDISLYNEQFF; DNA: TGCGCCAGCAGCCAAGATATATCTCTCTACAATGAGCAGTTCTTC; size: NA; J: TRBJ2-1; V: TRBV4-3; D: NA
CDR3: CASSPGQGAEGYTF; DNA: TGTGCCAGCTCACCGGGACAGGGGGCTGAGGGCTACACCTTC; size: NA; J: TRBJ1-2; V: TRBV18; D: TRBD1
CDR3: CAWSVPPLWRQPGEKLFF; DNA: TGTGCCTGGAGTGTACCTCCCCTTTGGCGGCAACCGGGTGAAAAACTGTTTTTT; size: NA; J: TRBJ1-4; V: TRBV30; D: NA
CDR3: CAIRGGGDNAEAFF; DNA: TGTGCCATCAGGGGAGGGGGGGATAACGCTGAAGCTTTCTTT; size: NA; J: TRBJ1-1; V: TRBV10-3; D: NA
CDR3: CASSLTQDGYTF; DNA: TGTGCCAGCAGCTTGACACAGGATGGCTACACCTTC; size: NA; J: TRBJ1-2; V: TRBV12-1; D: NA
CDR3: CAWSKTGGFLETQYF; DNA: TGTGCCTGGAGCAAGACAGGGGGCTTTTTGGAGACCCAGTACTTC; size: NA; J: TRBJ2-5; V: TRBV30; D: TRBD1
CDR3: CASSLVNEQYF; DNA: TGTGCCAGCAGCTTAGTCAACGAGCAGTACTTC; size: NA; J: TRBJ2-7; V: TRBV11-2; D: NA
CDR3: CASSQVKGAAYEQYF; DNA: TGTGCCAGCAGCCAAGTTAAAGGGGCCGCCTACGAGCAGTACTTC; size: NA; J: TRBJ2-7; V: TRBV4-2; D: NA
CDR3: CASSPDEGAWYGYTF; DNA: TGCGCCAGCAGCCCAGACGAGGGGGCATGGTATGGCTACACCTTC; size: NA; J: TRBJ1-2; V: TRBV5-1; D: TRBD1
CDR3: CATSREREAEAFF; DNA: TGTGCCACCAGCAGAGAAAGGGAGGCTGAAGCTTTCTTT; size: few; J: TRBJ1-1; V: TRBV15; D: NA
CDR3: CSVLQGRGETQYF; DNA: TGCAGCGTCCTACAGGGGCGAGGGGAGACCCAGTACTTC; size: NA; J: TRBJ2-5; V: TRBV29-1; D: TRBD1
CDR3: CASRPLRGSGANVLTF; DNA: TGTGCCAGCAGACCCCTCAGGGGCTCTGGGGCCAACGTCCTGACTTTC; size: once; J: TRBJ2-6; V: TRBV7-9; D: NA
CDR3: CASSDGQGAAKNIQYF; DNA: TGTGCCAGCAGCGATGGACAGGGGGCGGCCAAAAACATTCAGTACTTC; size: NA; J: TRBJ2-4; V: TRBV7-9; D: TRBD1
CDR3: CASSRAQSTDTQYF; DNA: TGTGCCAGTAGTAGGGCACAAAGCACAGATACGCAGTATTTT; size: NA; J: TRBJ2-3; V: TRBV19; D: NA
CDR3: CASSLGPTGSNQPQHF; DNA: TGTGCCAGCAGCTTGGGGCCGACTGGGAGCAATCAGCCCCAGCATTTT; size: NA; J: TRBJ1-5; V: TRBV13; D: NA
CDR3: CSAEQGQRYTF; DNA: TGCAGTGCTGAACAGGGACAGCGCTACACCTTC; size: NA; J: TRBJ1-2; V: TRBV20-1; D: TRBD1
CDR3: CSVLHGETQYF; DNA: TGCAGCGTTCTTCACGGGGAGACCCAGTACTTC; size: NA; J: TRBJ2-5; V: TRBV29-1; D: NA
CDR3: CASSFNDRSPYEQYF; DNA: TGTGCCAGCAGTTTCAATGACAGGTCCCCCTACGAGCAGTACTTC; size: once; J: TRBJ2-7; V: TRBV6-5; D: NA
CDR3: CASSLGQSGELFF; DNA: TGCGCCAGCAGCTTGGGACAGTCCGGGGAGCTGTTTTTT; size: NA; J: TRBJ2-2; V: TRBV5-1; D: NA
CDR3: CASSSDRSYGYTF; DNA: TGTGCCAGCAGCTCGGACAGGAGCTATGGCTACACCTTC; size: NA; J: TRBJ1-2; V: TRBV5-4; D: TRBD1
CDR3: CASSEEGGTGMNTEAFF; DNA: TGTGCCAGCAGTGAAGAGGGGGGGACAGGCATGAACACTGAAGCTTTCTTT; size: NA; J: TRBJ1-1; V: TRBV25-1; D: TRBD1
CDR3: CASSPLSLADPGYYEQYF; DNA: TGCGCCAGCAGCCCCCTTTCACTAGCCGACCCGGGATATTACGAGCAGTACTTC; size: NA; J: TRBJ2-7; V: TRBV4-1; D: NA
CDR3: CASSLWTGGTNEKLFF; DNA: TGTGCCAGCAGCCTCTGGACAGGGGGCACTAATGAAAAACTGTTTTTT; size: NA; J: TRBJ1-4; V: TRBV5-4; D: TRBD1
CDR3: CASSESRQPGETQYF; DNA: TGTGCCAGCAGTGAATCCCGGCAGCCAGGGGAGACCCAGTACTTC; size: NA; J: TRBJ2-5; V: TRBV25-1; D: NA
CDR3: CASSATGAGANVLTF; DNA: TGTGCCAGCAGCGCGACAGGGGCTGGGGCCAACGTCCTGACTTTC; size: NA; J: TRBJ2-6; V: TRBV11-3; D: TRBD1
CDR3: CASSLEGAGRGYTF; DNA: TGTGCCAGCAGTTTAGAGGGGGCTGGGCGAGGCTACACCTTC; size: NA; J: TRBJ1-2; V: TRBV28; D: TRBD1
CDR3: CASSVGSGIDSPLHF; DNA: TGTGCCAGCAGCGTAGGTTCAGGGATTGACTCACCCCTCCACTTT; size: NA; J: TRBJ1-6; V: TRBV9; D: NA
CDR3: CASSRVGGTEAFF; DNA: TGTGCCAGCAGCCGGGTGGGGGGCACTGAAGCTTTCTTT; size: NA; J: TRBJ1-1; V: TRBV11-3; D: NA
CDR3: CSASWQYTEAFF; DNA: TGCAGTGCTAGTTGGCAGTACACTGAAGCTTTCTTT; size: NA; J: TRBJ1-1; V: TRBV20-1; D: NA
CDR3: CASQSGTNHQETQYF; DNA: TGTGCCAGCCAGTCTGGGACAAATCACCAAGAGACCCAGTACTTC; size: NA; J: TRBJ2-5; V: TRBV27; D: NA
CDR3: CASSQRQGAYEQYF; DNA: TGTGCCAGCAGCCAGCGACAGGGAGCCTACGAGCAGTACTTC; size: NA; J: TRBJ2-7; V: TRBV5-4; D: TRBD1
CDR3: CATSRDPPGSGNTIYF; DNA: TGTGCCACCAGCAGAGATCCCCCGGGATCGGGAAACACCATATATTTT; size: NA; J: TRBJ1-3; V: TRBV15; D: NA
CDR3: CATQQGTSGQYNEQFF; DNA: TGTGCCACCCAGCAAGGGACTAGCGGGCAGTACAATGAGCAGTTCTTC; size: NA; J: TRBJ2-1; V: TRBV10-3; D: TRBD2
CDR3: CASSPRGISSYEQYF; DNA: TGTGCCAGCAGCCCACGAGGGATCAGCTCCTACGAGCAGTACTTC; size: NA; J: TRBJ2-7; V: TRBV9; D: NA
CDR3: CASRKAAPSTDTQYF; DNA: TGTGCCAGCAGGAAAGCGGCCCCTAGCACAGATACGCAGTATTTT; size: NA; J: TRBJ2-3; V: TRBV28; D: NA
CDR3: CASSQVGPAGAAFF; DNA: TGTGCCAGCAGCCAGGTCGGCCCCGCGGGCGCAGCTTTCTTT; size: NA; J: TRBJ1-1; V: TRBV7-2; D: NA
CDR3: CSASHAGGINEQFF; DNA: TGCAGTGCTAGTCATGCGGGGGGGATTAATGAGCAGTTCTTC; size: NA; J: TRBJ2-1; V: TRBV20-1; D: TRBD2
CDR3: CASSREVSYEAFF; DNA: TGTGCCAGCAGCCGAGAAGTCTCCTATGAAGCTTTCTTT; size: NA; J: TRBJ1-1; V: TRBV7-8; D: NA